This T cell receptor (beta chain) appears in the sequencing data of a study of prognosis after radiotherapy for stage I lung cancer. This clonotype is a singleton in its sample. V shed 10 bases and J shed 7 bases, with 23 bases lying between them. Per the germline V gene, CDR1 is LNHDA and CDR2 is SQIVND (reference sequence). There are 14 residues in the CDR3. Blood draws of six milliliters of peripheral blood occurred at each of two time points. TCR beta CDR3 was amplified from genomic DNA by two-round multiplex PCR. Used in first-round PCR were primers specific to each TRBV and TRBJ gene. MiXCR, run by TCRdb on the multiplex PCR reads, gives a single entry per CDR3 protein. The table includes more than 15,000 distinct CDR3 sequences, around 55% detected once.

This TCR was sampled from a donor at least 50 years old with non-small cell lung cancer. The sample was PBMCs, taken before or after stereotactic body radiation therapy (not recorded which). The V call is TRBV19, the J call TRBJ2-7; a possible D gene is TRBD1 (5 bases). The CDR3 sequence is CAILSASGMGEQYF. In DNA, the CDR3 is TGTGCCATCCTGTCCGCGTCAGGGATGGGTGAGCAGTACTTC.